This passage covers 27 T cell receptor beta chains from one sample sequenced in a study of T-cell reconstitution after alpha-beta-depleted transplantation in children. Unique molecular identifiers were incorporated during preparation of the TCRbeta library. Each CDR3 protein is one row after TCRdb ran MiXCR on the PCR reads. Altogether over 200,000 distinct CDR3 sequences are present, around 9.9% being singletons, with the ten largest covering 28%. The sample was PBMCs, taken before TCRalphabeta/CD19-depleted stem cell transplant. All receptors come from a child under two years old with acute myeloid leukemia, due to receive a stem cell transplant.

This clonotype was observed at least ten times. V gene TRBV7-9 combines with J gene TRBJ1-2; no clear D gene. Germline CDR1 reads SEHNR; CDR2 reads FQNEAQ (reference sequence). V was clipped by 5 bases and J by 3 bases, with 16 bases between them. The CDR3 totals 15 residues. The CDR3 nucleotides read TGTGCCAGCAGCCATGATCCCGTGCCGGACTATGGCTACACCTTC. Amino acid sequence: CASSHDPVPDYGYTF. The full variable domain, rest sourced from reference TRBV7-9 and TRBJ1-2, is DTGVSQNPRHKITKRGQNVTFRCDPISEHNRLYWYRQTLGQGPEFLTYFQNEAQLEKSRLLSDRFSAERPKGSFSTLEIQRTEQGDSAMYLCASSHDPVPDYGYTFGSGTRLTVV.

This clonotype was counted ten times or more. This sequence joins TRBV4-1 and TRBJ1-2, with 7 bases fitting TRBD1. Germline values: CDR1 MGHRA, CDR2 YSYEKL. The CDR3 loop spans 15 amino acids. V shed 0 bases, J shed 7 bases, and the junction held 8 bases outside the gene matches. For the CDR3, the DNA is TGCGCCAGCAGCCAAGATAGGGGCAGGGGGTTTGGCTACACCTTC. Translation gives CASSQDRGRGFGYTF.

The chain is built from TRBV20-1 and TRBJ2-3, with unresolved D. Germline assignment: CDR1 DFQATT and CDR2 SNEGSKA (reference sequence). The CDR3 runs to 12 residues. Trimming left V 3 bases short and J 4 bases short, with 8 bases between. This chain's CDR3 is CSARQEADTQYF. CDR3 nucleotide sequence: TGCAGTGCTAGGCAAGAGGCAGATACGCAGTATTTT.

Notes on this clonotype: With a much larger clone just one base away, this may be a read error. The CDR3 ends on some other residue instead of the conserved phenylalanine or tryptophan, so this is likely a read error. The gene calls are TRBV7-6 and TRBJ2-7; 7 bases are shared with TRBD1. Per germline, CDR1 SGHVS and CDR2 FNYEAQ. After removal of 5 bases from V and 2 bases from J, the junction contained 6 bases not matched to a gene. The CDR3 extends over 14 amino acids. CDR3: CASSIWTGTYEQYL. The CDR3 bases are TGTGCCAGCAGCATCTGGACAGGAACCTACGAGCAGTACCTC.

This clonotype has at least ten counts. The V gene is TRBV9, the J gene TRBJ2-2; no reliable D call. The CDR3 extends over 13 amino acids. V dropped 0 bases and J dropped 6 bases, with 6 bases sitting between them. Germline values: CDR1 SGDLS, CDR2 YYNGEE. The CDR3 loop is CASSVDPPGELFF. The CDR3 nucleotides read TGTGCCAGCAGCGTAGATCCCCCCGGGGAGCTGTTTTTT. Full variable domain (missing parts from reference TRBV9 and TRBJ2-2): DSGVTQTPKHLITATGQRVTLRCSPRSGDLSVYWYQQSLDQGLQFLIQYYNGEERAKGNILERFSAQQFPDLHSELNLSSLELGDSALYFCASSVDPPGELFFGEGSRLTVL.

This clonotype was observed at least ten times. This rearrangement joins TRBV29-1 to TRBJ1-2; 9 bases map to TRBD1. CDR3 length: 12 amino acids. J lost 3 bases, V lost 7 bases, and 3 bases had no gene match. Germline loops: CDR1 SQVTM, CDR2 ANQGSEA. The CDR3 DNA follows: TGCAGCGCTCGGACAGGGGACTATGGCTACACCTTC. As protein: CSARTGDYGYTF.

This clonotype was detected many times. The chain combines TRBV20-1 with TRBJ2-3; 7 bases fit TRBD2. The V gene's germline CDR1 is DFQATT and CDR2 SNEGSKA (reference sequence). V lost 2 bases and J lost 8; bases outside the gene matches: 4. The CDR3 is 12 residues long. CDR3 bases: TGCAGTGCTAGACGGGGGGAAGCTACGCAGTATTTT. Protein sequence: CSARRGEATQYF.

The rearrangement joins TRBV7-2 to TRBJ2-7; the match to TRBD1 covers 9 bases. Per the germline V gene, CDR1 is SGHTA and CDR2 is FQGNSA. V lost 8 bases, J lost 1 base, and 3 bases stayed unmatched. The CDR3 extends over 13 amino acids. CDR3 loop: CASGTGFSYEQYF. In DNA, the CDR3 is TGTGCCAGCGGGACAGGGTTTTCCTACGAGCAGTACTTC.

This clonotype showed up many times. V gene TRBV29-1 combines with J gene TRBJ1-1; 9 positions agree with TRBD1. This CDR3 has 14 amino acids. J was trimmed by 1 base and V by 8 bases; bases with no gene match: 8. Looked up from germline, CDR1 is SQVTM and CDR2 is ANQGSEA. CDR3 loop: CSRTRDRENTEAFF. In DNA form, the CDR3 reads TGCAGCCGAACCCGGGACAGGGAGAACACTGAAGCTTTCTTT.

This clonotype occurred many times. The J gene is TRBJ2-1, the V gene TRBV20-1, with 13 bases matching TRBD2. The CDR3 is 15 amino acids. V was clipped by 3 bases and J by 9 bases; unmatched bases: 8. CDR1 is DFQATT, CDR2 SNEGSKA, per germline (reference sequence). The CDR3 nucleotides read TGCAGTGCTAGTCCGACTAGCGGGAGGTGGGGTGAGCAGTTCTTC. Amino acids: CSASPTSGRWGEQFF.

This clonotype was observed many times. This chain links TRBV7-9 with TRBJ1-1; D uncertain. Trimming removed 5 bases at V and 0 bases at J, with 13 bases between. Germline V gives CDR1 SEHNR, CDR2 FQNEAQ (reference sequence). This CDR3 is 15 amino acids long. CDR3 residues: CASSLERHLNTEAFF. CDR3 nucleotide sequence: TGTGCCAGCAGCCTGGAGCGACACCTGAACACTGAAGCTTTCTTT.

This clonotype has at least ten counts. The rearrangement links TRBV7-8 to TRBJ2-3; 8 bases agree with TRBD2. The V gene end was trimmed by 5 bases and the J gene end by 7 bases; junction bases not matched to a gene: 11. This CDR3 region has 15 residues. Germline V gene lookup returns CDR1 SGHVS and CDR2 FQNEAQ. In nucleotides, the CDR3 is TGTGCCAGCAGCGGGAGCGGGAGCTTCCATCATACGCAGTATTTT. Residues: CASSGSGSFHHTQYF.

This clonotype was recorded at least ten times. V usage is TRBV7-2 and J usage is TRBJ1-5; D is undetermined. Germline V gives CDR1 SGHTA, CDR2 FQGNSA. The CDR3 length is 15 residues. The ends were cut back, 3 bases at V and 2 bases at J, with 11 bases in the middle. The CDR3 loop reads CASSFTREGNQPQHF. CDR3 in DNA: TGTGCCAGCAGCTTCACAAGGGAAGGCAATCAGCCCCAGCATTTT.

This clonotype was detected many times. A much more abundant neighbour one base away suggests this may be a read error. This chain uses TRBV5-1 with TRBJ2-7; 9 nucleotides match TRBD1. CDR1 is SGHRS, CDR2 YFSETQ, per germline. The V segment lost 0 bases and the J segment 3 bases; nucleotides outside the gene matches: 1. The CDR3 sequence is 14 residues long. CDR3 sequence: CASSLGTGVYEQYF. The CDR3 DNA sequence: TGCGCCAGCAGCTTGGGGACAGGGGTCTACGAGCAGTACTTC.

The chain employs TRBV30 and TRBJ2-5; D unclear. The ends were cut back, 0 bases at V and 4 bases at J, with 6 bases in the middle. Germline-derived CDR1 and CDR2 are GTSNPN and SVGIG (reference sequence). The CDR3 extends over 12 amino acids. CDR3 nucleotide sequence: TGTGCCTGGAGTGTAAACGCAGAGACCCAGTACTTC. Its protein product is CAWSVNAETQYF.

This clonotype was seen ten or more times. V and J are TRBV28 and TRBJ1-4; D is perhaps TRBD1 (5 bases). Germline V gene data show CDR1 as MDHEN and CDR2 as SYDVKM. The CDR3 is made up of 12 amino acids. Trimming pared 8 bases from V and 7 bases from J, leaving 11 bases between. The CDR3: CASRQGFEKLFF. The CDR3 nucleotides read TGTGCCAGCCGGCAGGGTTTTGAAAAACTGTTTTTT. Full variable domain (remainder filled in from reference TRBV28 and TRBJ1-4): DVKVTQSSRYLVKRTGEKVFLECVQDMDHENMFWYRQDPGLGLRLIYFSYDVKMKEKGDIPEGYSVSREKKERFSLILESASTNQTSMYLCASRQGFEKLFFGSGTQLSVL.

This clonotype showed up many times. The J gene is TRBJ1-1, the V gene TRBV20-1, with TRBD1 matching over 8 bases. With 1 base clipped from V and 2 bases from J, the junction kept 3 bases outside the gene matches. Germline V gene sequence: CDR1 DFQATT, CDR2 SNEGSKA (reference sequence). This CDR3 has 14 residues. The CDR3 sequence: CSARAGTGNTEAFF. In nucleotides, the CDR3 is TGCAGTGCTAGAGCCGGGACAGGAAACACTGAAGCTTTCTTT.

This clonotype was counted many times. As DNA, the CDR3 is TGTGCCTGGAGTCTAGTCTACGAGCAGTACTTC. Protein sequence: CAWSLVYEQYF. This sequence joins TRBV30 and TRBJ2-7; D not certain. Trimming pared 2 bases from V and 3 bases from J, leaving 5 bases between. The CDR3 contains 11 residues. Germline CDR1 reads GTSNPN; CDR2 reads SVGIG (reference sequence).

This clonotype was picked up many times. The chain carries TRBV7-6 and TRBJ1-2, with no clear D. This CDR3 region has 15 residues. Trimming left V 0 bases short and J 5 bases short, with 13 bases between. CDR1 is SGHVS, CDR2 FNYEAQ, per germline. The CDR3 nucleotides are TGTGCCAGCAGCTTAGCGCGCGGGGAAGAATATGGCTACACCTTC. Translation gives CASSLARGEEYGYTF. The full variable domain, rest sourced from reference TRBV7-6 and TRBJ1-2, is GAGVSQSPRYKVTKRGQDVALRCDPISGHVSLYWYRQALGQGPEFLTYFNYEAQQDKSGLPNDRFSAERPEGSISTLTIQRTEQRDSAMYRCASSLARGEEYGYTFGSGTRLTVV.

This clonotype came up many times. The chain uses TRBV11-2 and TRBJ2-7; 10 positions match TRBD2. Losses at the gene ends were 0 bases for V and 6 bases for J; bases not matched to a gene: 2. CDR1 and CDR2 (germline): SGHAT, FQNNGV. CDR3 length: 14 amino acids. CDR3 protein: CASSLDLAGAEQYF. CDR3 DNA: TGTGCCAGCAGCTTAGATCTAGCGGGAGCCGAGCAGTACTTC.

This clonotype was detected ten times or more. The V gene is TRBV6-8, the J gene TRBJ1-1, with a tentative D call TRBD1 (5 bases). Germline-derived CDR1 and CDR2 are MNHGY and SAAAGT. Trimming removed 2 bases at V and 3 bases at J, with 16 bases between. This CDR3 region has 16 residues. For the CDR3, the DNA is TGTGCCAGCAGTTACGGGGGGGTGTGGTGTGACACTGAAGCTTTCTTT. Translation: CASSYGGVWCDTEAFF.

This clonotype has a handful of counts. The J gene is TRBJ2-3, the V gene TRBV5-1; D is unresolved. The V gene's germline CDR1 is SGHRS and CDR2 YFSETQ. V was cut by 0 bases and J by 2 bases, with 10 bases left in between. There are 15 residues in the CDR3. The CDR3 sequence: CASSLGWRTTDTQYF. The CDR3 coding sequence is TGCGCCAGCAGCTTGGGGTGGCGGACCACAGATACGCAGTATTTT.

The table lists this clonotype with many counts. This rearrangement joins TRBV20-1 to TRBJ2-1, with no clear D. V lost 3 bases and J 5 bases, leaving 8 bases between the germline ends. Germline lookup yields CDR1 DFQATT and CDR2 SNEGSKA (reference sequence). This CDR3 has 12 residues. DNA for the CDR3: TGCAGTGCTAGGGACGGGCACAATGAGCAGTTCTTC. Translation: CSARDGHNEQFF.

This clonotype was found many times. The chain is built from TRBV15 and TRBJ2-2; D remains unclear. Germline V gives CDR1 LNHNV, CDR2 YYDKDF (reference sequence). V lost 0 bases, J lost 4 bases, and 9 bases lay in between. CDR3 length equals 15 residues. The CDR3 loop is CATSRDRLSTGELFF. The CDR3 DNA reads TGTGCCACCAGCAGAGATCGACTTTCCACCGGGGAGCTGTTTTTT.

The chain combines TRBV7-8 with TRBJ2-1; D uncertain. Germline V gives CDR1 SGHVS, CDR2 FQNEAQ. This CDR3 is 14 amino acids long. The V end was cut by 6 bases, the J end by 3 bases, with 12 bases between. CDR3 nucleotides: TGTGCCAGCAGACAACCCGGATTCTACAATGAGCAGTTCTTC. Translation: CASRQPGFYNEQFF.

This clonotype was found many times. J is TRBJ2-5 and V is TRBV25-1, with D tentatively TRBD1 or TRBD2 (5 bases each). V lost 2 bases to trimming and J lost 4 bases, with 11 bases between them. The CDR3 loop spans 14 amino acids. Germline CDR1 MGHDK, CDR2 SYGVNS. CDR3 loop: CASSEGDRRETQYF. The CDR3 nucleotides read TGTGCCAGCAGTGAAGGGGACCGCAGAGAGACCCAGTACTTC.

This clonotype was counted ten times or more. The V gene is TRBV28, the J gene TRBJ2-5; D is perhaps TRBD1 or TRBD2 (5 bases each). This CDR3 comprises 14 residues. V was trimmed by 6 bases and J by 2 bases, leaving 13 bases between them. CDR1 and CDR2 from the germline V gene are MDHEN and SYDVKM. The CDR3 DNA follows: TGTGCCAGCAGAACGGGACCGGGACAAGAGACCCAGTACTTC. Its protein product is CASRTGPGQETQYF.